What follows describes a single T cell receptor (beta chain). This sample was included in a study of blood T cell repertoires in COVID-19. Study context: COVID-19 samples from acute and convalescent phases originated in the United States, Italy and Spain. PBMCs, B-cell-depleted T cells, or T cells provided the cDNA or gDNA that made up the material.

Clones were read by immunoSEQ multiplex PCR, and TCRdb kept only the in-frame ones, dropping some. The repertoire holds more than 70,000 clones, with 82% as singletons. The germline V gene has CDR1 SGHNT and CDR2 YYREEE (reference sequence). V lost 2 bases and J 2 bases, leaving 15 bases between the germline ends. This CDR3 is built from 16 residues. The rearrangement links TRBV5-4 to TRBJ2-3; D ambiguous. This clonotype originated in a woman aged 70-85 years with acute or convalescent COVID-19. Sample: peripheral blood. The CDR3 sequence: CASSLRLQPDTDTQYF. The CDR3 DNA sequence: TGTGCCAGCAGCTTACGACTCCAGCCCGACACAGATACGCAGTATTTT.